Sequencing of this T cell receptor (beta chain) was carried out in a study of technical replicates of blood from several donors (dated by TCRdb to about 2017). Trimming leaves V shorter by 8 bases and J shorter by 6 bases, with the junction holding 7 bases beyond the gene matches. Its CDR3 holds 14 amino acids, cysteine through phenylalanine. The entry retains the CDR3 DNA only, 42 bases that are in frame from base 1. CDR1 and CDR2, per the germline V gene (reference sequence), are MNHEY and SMNVEV. Comment on this clone: The antigen it binds to is not known. No base quality values were provided; no much bigger clone lies one nucleotide off.

Library prep was done by the immunoSEQ multiplex PCR assay. This is the immuneACCESS table as TCRdb keeps it, with only in-frame sequences that have V and J called. A part of the clones is gone; compared with another copy, unresolved V genes explain less than half, and the rest is unexplained. The sample yields under 65,000 clones; 75% to 90% were counted once. The leading ten clones occupy roughly 5.1% of the sample. This sequence originates from a human donor in good health. Some clones in this sample may be carry-over from other donors' samples. The chain employs TRBV27 and TRBJ1-6; TRBD1 matches 7 bases in the middle. The sequencing sample was made of PBMCs. The nucleotide sequence reads as follows: TGTGCCAGCGGGGTCCGGGACAGTAATTCACCCCTCCACTTT. Its translation is CASGVRDSNSPLHF.